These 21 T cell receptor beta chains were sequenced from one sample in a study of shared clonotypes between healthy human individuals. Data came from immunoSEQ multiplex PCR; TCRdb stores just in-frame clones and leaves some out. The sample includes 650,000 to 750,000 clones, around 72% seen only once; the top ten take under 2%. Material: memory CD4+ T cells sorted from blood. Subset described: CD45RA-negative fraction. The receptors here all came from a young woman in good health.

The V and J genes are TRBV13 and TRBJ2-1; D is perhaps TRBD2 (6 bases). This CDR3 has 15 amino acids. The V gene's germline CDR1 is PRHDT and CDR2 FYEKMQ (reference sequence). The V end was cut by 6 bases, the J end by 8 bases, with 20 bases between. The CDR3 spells CASSPGLPGSDEQFF. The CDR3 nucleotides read TGTGCCAGCAGTCCGGGACTCCCCGGGTCCGATGAGCAGTTCTTC.

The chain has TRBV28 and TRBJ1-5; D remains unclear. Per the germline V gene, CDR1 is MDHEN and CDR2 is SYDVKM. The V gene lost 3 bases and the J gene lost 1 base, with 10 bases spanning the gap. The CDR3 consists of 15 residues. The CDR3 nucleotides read TGTGCCAGCAGTTTTACGGTCGGAAGCAATCAGCCCCAGCATTTT. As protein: CASSFTVGSNQPQHF.

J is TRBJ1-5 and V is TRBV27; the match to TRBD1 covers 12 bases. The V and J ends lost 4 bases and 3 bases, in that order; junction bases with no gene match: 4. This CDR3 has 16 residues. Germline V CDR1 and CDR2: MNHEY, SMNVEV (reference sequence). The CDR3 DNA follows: TGTGCCAGCAGTTCTCAGGGACAGGGGGCCAATCAGCCCCAGCATTTT. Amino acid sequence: CASSSQGQGANQPQHF.

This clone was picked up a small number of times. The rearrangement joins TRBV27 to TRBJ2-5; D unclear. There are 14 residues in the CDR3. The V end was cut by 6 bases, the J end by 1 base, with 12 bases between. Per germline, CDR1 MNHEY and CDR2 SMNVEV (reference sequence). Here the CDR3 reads CASSYKSAQETQYF. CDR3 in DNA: TGTGCCAGCAGCTACAAATCGGCCCAAGAGACCCAGTACTTC.

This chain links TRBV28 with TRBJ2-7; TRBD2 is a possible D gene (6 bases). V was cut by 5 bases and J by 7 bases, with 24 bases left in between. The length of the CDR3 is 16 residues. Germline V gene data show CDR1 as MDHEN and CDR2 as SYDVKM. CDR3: CASSPMGGAVPGEQYF. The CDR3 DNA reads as TGTGCCAGCAGTCCGATGGGGGGAGCGGTCCCAGGGGAGCAGTACTTC.

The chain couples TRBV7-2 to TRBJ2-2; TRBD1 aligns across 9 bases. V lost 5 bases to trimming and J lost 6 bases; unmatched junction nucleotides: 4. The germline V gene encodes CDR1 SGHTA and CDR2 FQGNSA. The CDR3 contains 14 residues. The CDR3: CASSVQGAAGELFF. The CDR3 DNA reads TGTGCCAGCAGCGTACAGGGGGCAGCCGGGGAGCTGTTTTTT.

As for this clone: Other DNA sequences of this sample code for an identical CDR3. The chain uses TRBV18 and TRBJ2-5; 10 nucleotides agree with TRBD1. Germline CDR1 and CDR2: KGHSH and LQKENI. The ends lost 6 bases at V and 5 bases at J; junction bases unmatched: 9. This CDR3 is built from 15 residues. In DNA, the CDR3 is TGTGCCAGCTCCCCGTGGACAGGGGGAGAGGAGACCCAGTACTTC. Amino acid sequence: CASSPWTGGEETQYF.

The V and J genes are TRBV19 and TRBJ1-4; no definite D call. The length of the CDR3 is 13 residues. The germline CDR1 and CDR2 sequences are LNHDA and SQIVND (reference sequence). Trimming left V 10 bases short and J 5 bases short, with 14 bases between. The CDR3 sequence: CAKEPNPNEKLFF. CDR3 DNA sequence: TGTGCCAAAGAACCCAACCCCAATGAAAAACTGTTTTTT.

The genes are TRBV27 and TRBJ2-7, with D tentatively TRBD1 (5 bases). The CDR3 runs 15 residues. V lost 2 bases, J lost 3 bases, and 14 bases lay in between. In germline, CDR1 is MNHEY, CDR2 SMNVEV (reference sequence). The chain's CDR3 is CASSLKRQGNYEQYF. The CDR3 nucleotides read TGTGCCAGCAGTTTAAAACGGCAGGGAAACTACGAGCAGTACTTC.

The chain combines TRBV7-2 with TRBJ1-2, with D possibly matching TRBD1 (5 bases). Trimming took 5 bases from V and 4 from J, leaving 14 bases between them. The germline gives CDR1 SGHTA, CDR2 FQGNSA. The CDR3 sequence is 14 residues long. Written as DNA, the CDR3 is TGTGCCAGCAGCCCCGGGCCGGGGGTCTATGGCTACACCTTC. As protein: CASSPGPGVYGYTF.

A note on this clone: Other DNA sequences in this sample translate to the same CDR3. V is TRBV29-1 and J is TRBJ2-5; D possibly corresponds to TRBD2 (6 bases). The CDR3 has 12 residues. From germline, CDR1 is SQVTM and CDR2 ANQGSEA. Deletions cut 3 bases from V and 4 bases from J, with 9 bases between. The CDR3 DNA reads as TGCAGCGTTGACGCGGGGCGAGAGACCCAGTACTTC. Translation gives CSVDAGRETQYF.

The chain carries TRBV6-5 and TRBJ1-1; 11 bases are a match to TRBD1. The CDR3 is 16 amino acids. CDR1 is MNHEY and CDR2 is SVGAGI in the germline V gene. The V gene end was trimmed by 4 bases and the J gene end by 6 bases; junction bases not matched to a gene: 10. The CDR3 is CASSSRWDRGKAEAFF. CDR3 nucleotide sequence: TGTGCCAGCAGTTCCCGATGGGACAGGGGGAAGGCTGAAGCTTTCTTT.

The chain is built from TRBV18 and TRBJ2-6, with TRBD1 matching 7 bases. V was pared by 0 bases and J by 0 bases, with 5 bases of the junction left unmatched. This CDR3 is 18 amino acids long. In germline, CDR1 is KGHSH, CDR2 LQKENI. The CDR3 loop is CASSPPGQSYSGANVLTF. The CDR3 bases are TGTGCCAGCTCACCACCGGGACAGAGCTACTCTGGGGCCAACGTCCTGACTTTC.

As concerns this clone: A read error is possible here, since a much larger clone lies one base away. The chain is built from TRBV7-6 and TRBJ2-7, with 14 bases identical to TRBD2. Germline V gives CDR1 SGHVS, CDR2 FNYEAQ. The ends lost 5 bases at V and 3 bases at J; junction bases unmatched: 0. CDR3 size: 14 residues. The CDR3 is CASSGTSGSYEQYF. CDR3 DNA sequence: TGTGCCAGCAGCGGGACTAGCGGGAGCTACGAGCAGTACTTC.

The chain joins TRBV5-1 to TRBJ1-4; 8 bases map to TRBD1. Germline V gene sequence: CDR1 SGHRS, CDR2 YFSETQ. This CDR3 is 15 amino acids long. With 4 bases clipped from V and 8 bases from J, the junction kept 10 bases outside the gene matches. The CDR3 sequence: CASSRLGQGGEKLFF. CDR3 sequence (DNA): TGCGCCAGCAGCAGACTTGGACAGGGAGGCGAAAAACTGTTTTTT.

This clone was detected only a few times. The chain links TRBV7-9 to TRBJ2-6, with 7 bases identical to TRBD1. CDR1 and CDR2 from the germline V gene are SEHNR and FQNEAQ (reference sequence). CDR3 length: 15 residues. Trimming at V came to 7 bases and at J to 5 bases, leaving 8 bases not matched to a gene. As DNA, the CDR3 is TGTGCCAGCACCACCACAGGGGAGAGGGCCAACGTCCTGACTTTC. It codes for CASTTTGERANVLTF.

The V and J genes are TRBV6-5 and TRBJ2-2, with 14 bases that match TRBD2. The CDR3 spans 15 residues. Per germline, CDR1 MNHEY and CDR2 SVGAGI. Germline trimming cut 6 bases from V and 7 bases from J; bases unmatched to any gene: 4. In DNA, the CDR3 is TGTGCCAGCAGCTCGACTAGCGGGAGGGGCGGGGAGCTGTTTTTT. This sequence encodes CASSSTSGRGGELFF.

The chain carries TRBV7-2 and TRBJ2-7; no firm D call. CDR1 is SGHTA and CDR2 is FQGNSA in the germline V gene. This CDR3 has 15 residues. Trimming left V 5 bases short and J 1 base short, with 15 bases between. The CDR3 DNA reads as TGTGCCAGCAGCCCCCATCTGAGTAAGTCCTACGAGCAGTACTTC. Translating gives CASSPHLSKSYEQYF.

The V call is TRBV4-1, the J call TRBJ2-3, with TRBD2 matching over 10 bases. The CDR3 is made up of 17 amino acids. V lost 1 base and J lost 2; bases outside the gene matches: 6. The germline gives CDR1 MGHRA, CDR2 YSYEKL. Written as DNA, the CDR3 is TGCGCCAGCAGCCAAGGACGGAGCGGGGGGGTCACAGATACGCAGTATTTT. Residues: CASSQGRSGGVTDTQYF.

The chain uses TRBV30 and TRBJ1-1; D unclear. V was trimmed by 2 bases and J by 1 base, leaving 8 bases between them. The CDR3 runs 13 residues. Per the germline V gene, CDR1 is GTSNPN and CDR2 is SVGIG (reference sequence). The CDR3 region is CAWSRVSNTEAFF. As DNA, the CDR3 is TGTGCCTGGAGTAGGGTTTCGAACACTGAAGCTTTCTTT. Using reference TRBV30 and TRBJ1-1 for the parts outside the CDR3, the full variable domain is SQTIHQWPATLVQPVGSPLSLECTVEGTSNPNLYWYRQAAGRGLQLLFYSVGIGQISSEVPQNLSASRPQDRQFILSSKKLLLSDSGFYLCAWSRVSNTEAFFGQGTRLTVV.

The CDR3 DNA is TGTGCCAGCTCCCGAACAGGGAGCACAGATACGCAGTATTTT. Its protein is CASSRTGSTDTQYF. This sequence joins TRBV18 and TRBJ2-3; D possibly corresponds to TRBD1 (6 bases). The CDR3 totals 14 residues. The V gene's germline CDR1 is KGHSH and CDR2 LQKENI. V gave up 6 bases and J gave up 0 bases, with 10 bases separating them.